Listed below are T cell receptor beta chains from one sample, sequenced in a study of a mutant IDH1 vaccine in newly diagnosed glioma. These TCRs are of unknown antigen specificity. Generated by immunoSEQ multiplex PCR, the TCRdb table keeps only in-frame clones and is missing some. Of 10,000 to 15,000 clones detected, roughly 79% appear once; the ten largest clones hold around 4%. Sequenced material: PBMCs, taken from a glioma patient whose treatment included an IDH1 peptide vaccine. These receptors originate from a woman aged 40 to 50 with glioma. CDR3s include the opening cysteine and the closing phenylalanine or tryptophan. Fields, in order: D gene, V gene, CDR3 protein. The D gene is left open where the match is weak.

d_gene: NA; v_gene: TRBV10-3; CDR3aa: CAISESQLPNTGELFF
d_gene: TRBD2; v_gene: TRBV7-9; CDR3aa: CASSLPGGLHYEQYF
d_gene: TRBD1; v_gene: TRBV2; CDR3aa: CASTPRGQGYGYTF
d_gene: NA; v_gene: TRBV27; CDR3aa: CASGSGANVLTF
d_gene: TRBD1; v_gene: TRBV27; CDR3aa: CASSYKGQTLNTEAFF
d_gene: NA; v_gene: TRBV4-3; CDR3aa: CASSQGGYSSYEQYF
d_gene: TRBD1; v_gene: TRBV10-3; CDR3aa: CAISEFDRGTGELFF
d_gene: NA; v_gene: TRBV2; CDR3aa: CASSEQEGYTF
d_gene: NA; v_gene: TRBV10-3; CDR3aa: CAISGQPGETQYF
d_gene: NA; v_gene: TRBV5-1; CDR3aa: CASSTATTNAYGYTF
d_gene: TRBD1; v_gene: TRBV9; CDR3aa: CASSSGDSEEKLFF
d_gene: NA; v_gene: TRBV7-9; CDR3aa: CASSLLPGDNEQYF
d_gene: NA; v_gene: TRBV4-3; CDR3aa: CASSQDRSLANSPLHF
d_gene: NA; v_gene: TRBV4-3; CDR3aa: CASSQDRDGAYNEQFF
d_gene: NA; v_gene: TRBV28; CDR3aa: CASSLAYSLNYGYTF
d_gene: NA; v_gene: TRBV5-1; CDR3aa: CASTTGDLADTQYF
d_gene: NA; v_gene: TRBV15; CDR3aa: CATSRDRWGGWTTDTQYF
d_gene: TRBD2; v_gene: TRBV11-2; CDR3aa: CASSLQPSGAGELFF
d_gene: NA; v_gene: TRBV27; CDR3aa: CASSLVGASLVF
d_gene: NA; v_gene: TRBV25-1; CDR3aa: CASSEFPTNFHNEQFF
d_gene: NA; v_gene: TRBV7-9; CDR3aa: CASSPSSRDVTLAKNIQYF
d_gene: TRBD2; v_gene: TRBV19; CDR3aa: CASSIFGGAGELFF
d_gene: NA; v_gene: TRBV6-1; CDR3aa: CASVDISLNQPQHF
d_gene: NA; v_gene: TRBV5-1; CDR3aa: CASGASVNPDYEQYF
d_gene: NA; v_gene: TRBV7-8; CDR3aa: CASSLRGVEETQYF
d_gene: NA; v_gene: TRBV5-1; CDR3aa: CASSTDNNSPLHF
d_gene: TRBD1; v_gene: TRBV4-3; CDR3aa: CASSRTDRDKETQYF